This T cell receptor (beta chain) was recorded in a study of molecular identifiers for immune sequencing clone quantification. Whole-study context: In replicates, RNA from roughly 20,000 or 100,000 naive CD8 cells was split five ways, four sequenced. Study outcomes and limitations: Identical TCR molecules that share a barcode could lead to an underestimation of highly expanded clone sizes. Clones exceeding 20 RNA copies carried over 97% of effector molecules but under 1% of naive-cell molecules.

This clonotype appeared many times. What it recognizes is unknown. TCRdb recomputed calls from the PCR reads with MiXCR, one row per CDR3 protein. The table has tens of thousands of distinct CDR3 sequences, 15% to 20% seen once. Trimming left V 4 bases short and J 6 bases short, with 9 bases between. The CDR3 sequence is 11 residues long. Germline CDR1 SQVTM, CDR2 ANQGSEA. Sorted naive CD8 T cells were those defined as CD8+CD4-CCR7+CD45RA+. Specimen: naive CD8+ T cells from blood, with Jurkat cell RNA spiked in. As for subset: FACS-sorted CD8+CD4-CCR7+CD45RA+ naive T cells. The chain combines TRBV29-1 with TRBJ1-2; no firm D call. The TCR was taken from a human donor in good health. Some libraries in this study had Jurkat cell RNA spiked in. This CDR3 is CSVASGDGYTF. The CDR3 nucleotides are TGCAGCGTTGCCAGCGGGGATGGCTACACCTTC.